This TCR beta chain was recovered during a study of blood T cells in healthy people across ages. It was with a sample-barcoded 5' primer and a J-beta primer mix that a second PCR of about 7 to 12 cycles was run. TCRdb reprocessed the 5' RACE reads with MiXCR, giving one entry per CDR3 protein. This sample yields 1.4 million or so distinct CDR3 sequences, of which about 45% are seen a single time; approximately 4.1% belongs to the top ten. Germline V gives CDR1 DFQATT, CDR2 SNEGSKA (reference sequence). The V end was cut by 4 bases, the J end by 7 bases, with 15 bases between. The CDR3 extends over 13 amino acids.

The clonotype comes from a woman between 18 and 30 years old in good health. Material for sequencing was blood. V and J are TRBV20-1 and TRBJ2-3; TRBD1 might be the D (5 bases). The DNA for the CDR3 is TGCAGTGCTAACAGTGACAGAGACTATACGCAGTATTTT. Residues: CSANSDRDYTQYF.